The 22 T cell receptor beta chains given below trace back to one sample, sequenced in a study of neoadjuvant anti-PD-1 for oral cavity cancer. Here immunoSEQ multiplex PCR was the method, and the copy in TCRdb shows in-frame clones only, minus some. The sample has some 71,000 clones, 83% seen once. The source material was PBMCs, sampled before nivolumab (anti-PD-1) treatment. These receptor sequences come from a person aged 35-79 years with oral cavity squamous cell carcinoma.

This chain joins TRBV11-1 and TRBJ2-3, with D perhaps TRBD2 (6 bases). V was cut by 5 bases and J by 1 base, with 13 bases left in between. This CDR3 contains 15 residues. In germline, CDR1 is SGHAT, CDR2 FQDESV (reference sequence). CDR3 region: CASSALAIGTDTQYF. The CDR3 nucleotides are TGTGCCAGCAGCGCACTAGCAATCGGCACAGATACGCAGTATTTT.

This clone was detected only a few times. The rearrangement uses TRBV25-1 and TRBJ2-7; 7 bases align to TRBD1. The V and J ends lost 5 bases and 3 bases, in that order; junction bases with no gene match: 7. CDR1 MGHDK and CDR2 SYGVNS come from the germline V gene. The CDR3 extends over 14 amino acids. CDR3 DNA sequence: TGTGCCAGCAGTACTCGGGACAGACTCTACGAGCAGTACTTC. Residues: CASSTRDRLYEQYF.

The rearrangement joins TRBV30 to TRBJ1-4, with TRBD1 identical over 7 bases. Germline loops: CDR1 GTSNPN, CDR2 SVGIG (reference sequence). The CDR3 covers 13 residues. Trimming cost V 4 bases and J 5 bases; bases outside gene matches: 4. CDR3 sequence: CAWTGQPNEKLFF. The CDR3 region has the DNA TGTGCCTGGACGGGACAGCCGAATGAAAAACTGTTTTTT.

The chain carries TRBV5-3 and TRBJ2-2, with 12 positions matching TRBD2. TRBV5-3 is classed as an ORF, of uncertain function. Losses at the gene ends were 0 bases for V and 6 bases for J; bases not matched to a gene: 3. The CDR3 consists of 16 residues. Here the CDR3 DNA reads TGTGCCAGAAGCTTGGCACTAGCGGGAGGTCCCGGGGAGCTGTTTTTT. This sequence encodes CARSLALAGGPGELFF.

This clone has just one count. The V call is TRBV4-1, the J call TRBJ1-2; no clear D. Germline values: CDR1 MGHRA, CDR2 YSYEKL. The CDR3 loop spans 15 amino acids. V lost 0 bases and J 8 bases, leaving 16 bases between the germline ends. CDR3: CASSQEGYSNGGYTF. CDR3 sequence (DNA): TGCGCCAGCAGCCAAGAGGGCTATTCGAACGGGGGCTACACCTTC.

V usage is TRBV28 and J usage is TRBJ1-5; D unclear. Germline lookup yields CDR1 MDHEN and CDR2 SYDVKM. The CDR3 runs 15 residues. The V end lost 5 bases, the J end lost 0 bases, and 11 bases lay between the germline ends. CDR3 residues: CASSQTIYSNQPQHF. CDR3 DNA: TGTGCCAGCAGTCAGACAATTTATAGCAATCAGCCCCAGCATTTT.

The chain couples TRBV2 to TRBJ1-1, with 9 bases matching TRBD1. The CDR3 extends over 15 amino acids. From germline, CDR1 is SNHLY and CDR2 FYNNEI. Trimming cost V 5 bases and J 5 bases; bases outside gene matches: 9. The CDR3 reads CASSSQQGAGTEAFF. Written as DNA, the CDR3 is TGTGCCAGCAGTTCCCAACAGGGGGCAGGAACTGAAGCTTTCTTT.

The gene calls are TRBV30 and TRBJ2-1, with a weak D call TRBD2 (7 bases). This CDR3 region has 17 residues. CDR1 and CDR2 from the germline V gene are GTSNPN and SVGIG (reference sequence). The V end lost 0 bases, the J end lost 6 bases, and 21 bases lay between the germline ends. CDR3 nucleotide sequence: TGTGCCTGGAGTGTACATTTGGGGGGGGCATTGTCCAATGAGCAGTTCTTC. This sequence encodes CAWSVHLGGALSNEQFF.

V gene TRBV13 combines with J gene TRBJ2-1; 11 bases line up with TRBD2. CDR1 and CDR2 from the germline V gene are PRHDT and FYEKMQ (reference sequence). This CDR3 has 19 residues. J lost 0 bases, V lost 2 bases, and 9 bases had no gene match. CDR3 residues: CASSLIGLAGGSSYNEQFF. CDR3 in DNA: TGTGCCAGCAGCTTAATAGGCCTAGCGGGGGGTAGCTCCTACAATGAGCAGTTCTTC.

The rearrangement joins TRBV5-1 to TRBJ2-1; 7 bases map to TRBD2. The germline V gene has CDR1 SGHRS and CDR2 YFSETQ. The ends lost 5 bases at V and 8 bases at J; junction bases unmatched: 10. The CDR3 length is 14 residues. The CDR3 DNA follows: TGCGCCAGCAGTAGGGCGGGCGGGGGAGATGAGCAGTTCTTC. It specifies CASSRAGGGDEQFF.

The CDR3: CASSFQGVESNEKLFF. CDR3 nucleotides: TGCGCCAGCAGCTTTCAGGGGGTGGAGAGTAATGAAAAACTGTTTTTT. V is TRBV5-1 and J is TRBJ1-4, with TRBD1 matching 7 bases. V trimming: 2 bases; J trimming: 4 bases; junction bases outside the gene matches: 8. CDR1 is SGHRS, CDR2 YFSETQ, per germline. The CDR3 is made up of 16 amino acids.

The V and J genes are TRBV9 and TRBJ2-7; 8 bases are shared with TRBD2. V lost 4 bases and J lost 3; bases outside the gene matches: 6. The CDR3 is 14 residues long. Germline values: CDR1 SGDLS, CDR2 YYNGEE. Here the CDR3 reads CASSTGTRDYEQYF. CDR3 coding DNA: TGTGCCAGCAGCACCGGGACTAGGGACTACGAGCAGTACTTC. The full variable domain, its missing parts supplied by reference TRBV9 and TRBJ2-7, is DSGVTQTPKHLITATGQRVTLRCSPRSGDLSVYWYQQSLDQGLQFLIQYYNGEERAKGNILERFSAQQFPDLHSELNLSSLELGDSALYFCASSTGTRDYEQYFGPGTRLTVT.

V is TRBV13 and J is TRBJ1-3, with a tentative D call TRBD1 (6 bases). The CDR3 runs 16 residues. The germline gives CDR1 PRHDT, CDR2 FYEKMQ (reference sequence). The V end lost 5 bases, the J end lost 1 base, and 15 bases lay between the germline ends. The CDR3 bases are TGTGCCAGCAGCCACTATTGGGACAATTCTGGAAACACCATATATTTT. Its translation is CASSHYWDNSGNTIYF.

The chain is built from TRBV10-3 and TRBJ1-6; possible D gene TRBD1, 5 bases. CDR1 is ENHRY, CDR2 SYGVKD, per germline. V was shortened by 4 bases and J by 5 bases, with 18 bases between the two germline ends. This CDR3 contains 17 residues. DNA for the CDR3: TGTGCCATCAGTGGGGGCGGGGCTTTAGCGGATAATTCACCCCTCCACTTT. Protein sequence: CAISGGGALADNSPLHF.

This sequence joins TRBV27 and TRBJ1-2; a weak D match, TRBD1 (5 bases). V lost 2 bases, J lost 3 bases, and 13 bases lay in between. CDR1 and CDR2 (germline): MNHEY, SMNVEV (reference sequence). CDR3 size: 15 residues. As DNA, the CDR3 is TGTGCCAGCAGTTTAGCCGGGGCCGGTTACTATGGCTACACCTTC. Protein: CASSLAGAGYYGYTF.

This chain joins TRBV7-9 and TRBJ2-5, with 12 bases identical to TRBD2. The CDR3 is 18 amino acids. Germline CDR1 and CDR2: SEHNR and FQNEAQ (reference sequence). Germline trimming cut 1 base from V and 0 bases from J; bases unmatched to any gene: 6. The DNA for the CDR3 is TGTGCCAGCAGCTTAGGAAGGACTAGCGGGGAGTACCAAGAGACCCAGTACTTC. Protein: CASSLGRTSGEYQETQYF. The whole variable domain, remainder taken from reference TRBV7-9 and TRBJ2-5, is DTGVSQNPRHKITKRGQNVTFRCDPISEHNRLYWYRQTLGQGPEFLTYFQNEAQLEKSRLLSDRFSAERPKGSFSTLEIQRTEQGDSAMYLCASSLGRTSGEYQETQYFGPGTRLLVL.

The genes are TRBV28 and TRBJ2-7, with D unclear. The length of the CDR3 is 12 residues. V lost 0 bases to trimming and J lost 3 bases, with 3 bases between them. The germline V gene has CDR1 MDHEN and CDR2 SYDVKM. As DNA, the CDR3 is TGTGCCAGCAGTTTATGGGGCTACGAGCAGTACTTC. It yields the protein CASSLWGYEQYF.

The chain combines TRBV6-1 with TRBJ2-1; TRBD1 agrees at 8 bases. This CDR3 has 12 amino acids. From germline, CDR1 is MNHNS and CDR2 SASEGT. V shed 7 bases and J 7 bases; nucleotides not matched to a gene: 3. The CDR3 loop is CASNTGGNEQFF. The CDR3 DNA is TGTGCCAGCAATACAGGGGGGAATGAGCAGTTCTTC.

The chain combines TRBV4-1 with TRBJ1-2; 7 bases map to TRBD1. The CDR3 is 15 residues long. CDR1 is MGHRA, CDR2 YSYEKL, per germline. With V trimmed by 5 bases and J by 3 bases, 9 bases remained unmatched. The CDR3 loop is CASSGVRGDYYGYTF. CDR3 in DNA: TGCGCCAGCAGCGGGGTCAGGGGGGATTACTATGGCTACACCTTC.

This rearrangement joins TRBV7-6 to TRBJ1-6; possible D gene TRBD1, 6 bases. The germline V gene encodes CDR1 SGHVS and CDR2 FNYEAQ. The CDR3 sequence is 16 residues long. V lost 0 bases and J lost 10, with 16 bases in between. CDR3 sequence: CASSLAGGGSGSPLHF. The CDR3 coding sequence is TGTGCCAGCAGCTTAGCGGGGGGGGGCAGTGGATCACCCCTCCACTTT.

This chain uses TRBV11-2 with TRBJ1-2, with a weak D call TRBD1 (6 bases). In germline, CDR1 is SGHAT, CDR2 FQNNGV. The CDR3 is made up of 12 amino acids. V was cut by 6 bases and J by 8 bases, with 13 bases left in between. As DNA, the CDR3 is TGTGCCAGCAGTTATACAGGGCTCGGCTACACCTTC. Translating it yields CASSYTGLGYTF.

This clone was counted only a few times. This rearrangement joins TRBV7-8 to TRBJ2-2; D remains ambiguous. Trimming stripped 3 bases from V and 0 bases from J, with 11 bases between. This CDR3 is built from 16 residues. The V gene's germline CDR1 is SGHVS and CDR2 FQNEAQ. The CDR3 here is CASSLIVFANTGELFF. As DNA, the CDR3 is TGTGCCAGCAGCTTGATAGTGTTCGCGAACACCGGGGAGCTGTTTTTT.